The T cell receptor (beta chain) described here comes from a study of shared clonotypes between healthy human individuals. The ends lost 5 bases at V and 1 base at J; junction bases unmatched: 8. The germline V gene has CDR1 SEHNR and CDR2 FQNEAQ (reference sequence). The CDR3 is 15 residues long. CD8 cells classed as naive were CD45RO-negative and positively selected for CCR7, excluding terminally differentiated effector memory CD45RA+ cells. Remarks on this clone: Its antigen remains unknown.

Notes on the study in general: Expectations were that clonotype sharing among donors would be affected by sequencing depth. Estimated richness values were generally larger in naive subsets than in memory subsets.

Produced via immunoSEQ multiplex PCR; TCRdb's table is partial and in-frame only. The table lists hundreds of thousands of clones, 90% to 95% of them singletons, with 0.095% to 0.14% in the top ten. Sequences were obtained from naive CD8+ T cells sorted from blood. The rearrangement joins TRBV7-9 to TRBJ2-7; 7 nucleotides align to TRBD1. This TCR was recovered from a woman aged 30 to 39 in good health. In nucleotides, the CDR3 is TGTGCCAGCAGCCCCGGGACAGTCCTATCCTACGAGCAGTACTTC. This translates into CASSPGTVLSYEQYF.